These T cell receptor beta chains were read from a single sample in a study of sequential checkpoint blockade in melanoma. Using immunoSEQ multiplex PCR, the repertoire was profiled, and TCRdb retains in-frame clones only, with some absent. The repertoire includes about 15,000 clones, roughly three quarters of them detected once, and approximately 10% sits in the top ten. This material consisted of CD8+ T cells sorted from blood (inferred from file names), taken from a patient given nivolumab and ipilimumab in sequence. All receptors derive from a human donor with melanoma. Each CDR3 is given without its conserved first and last residue.

j_call v_call cdr3_aa
TRBJ2-1 TRBV9 ASSVGDRGRQF
TRBJ2-7 TRBV11-2 ASSRQGGRANEQY
TRBJ2-7 TRBV28 ASSLSGEQY
TRBJ2-2 TRBV2 ASSDEGRGLDTGELF
TRBJ2-7 TRBV6-5 ASSPKTLAYEQY
TRBJ2-3 TRBV9 ASSRGGGQY
TRBJ1-2 TRBV4-2 ASSQEGDGGDGYT
TRBJ2-7 TRBV18 ASSPRQVPPREQY
TRBJ2-7 TRBV19 ASSIGLDMGAREQY
TRBJ1-1 TRBV10-3 AISGSTEAF
TRBJ2-5 TRBV6-6 ASSSIWRQETQY
TRBJ2-3 TRBV12-5 ASGTAGGGTDTQY
TRBJ2-7 TRBV25-1 ASSERGQGAYEQY
TRBJ2-7 TRBV9 ASSHGGSYEQY
TRBJ2-1 TRBV6-4 ASSDLGLAGGPDNEQF
TRBJ2-1 TRBV27 ASTPREGLNEQF
TRBJ1-1 TRBV5-1 ASSPYDSRTEAF
TRBJ2-7 TRBV5-6 ASSLGRKAEYEQY
TRBJ2-7 TRBV7-2 ASSITSYEQY
TRBJ2-1 TRBV27 ASTEIGTGTYNEQF
TRBJ1-2 TRBV5-1 ASSSGQHYGYT
TRBJ1-1 TRBV30 AGTGTGALEAF
TRBJ2-2 TRBV9 ASSVSPKNRGTGELF
TRBJ2-7 TRBV6-4 AMQTRLLAGGREQY
TRBJ1-1 TRBV4-2 ASSHGMGATEAF
TRBJ1-1 TRBV14 ASSQGQRGTEAF
TRBJ2-7 TRBV4-1 ASSQEVQSYEQY
TRBJ2-7 TRBV27 ASSPRGLLVYEQY
TRBJ2-7 TRBV4-3 ASSHELTYEQY
TRBJ1-1 TRBV5-5 ASSLVQGSTEAF
TRBJ1-2 TRBV6-6 ASSYGTPSYT
TRBJ2-7 TRBV5-6 ASSLGASGLSYEQY
TRBJ2-1 TRBV27 ASSSSSGRAYNEQF
TRBJ2-5 TRBV5-5 ASSLGLADGETQY
TRBJ2-7 TRBV27 ASSLFQDLSYEQY
TRBJ2-1 TRBV7-9 ASSQNEQF
TRBJ2-5 TRBV7-9 ASSLVTGGQETQY
TRBJ2-7 TRBV4-1 ASSQDGYYGQGSWYEQY
TRBJ2-7 TRBV18 ASSSTSGETPTYEQY
TRBJ2-1 TRBV28 ASCLRDRGSWDEQF